What follows are 30 T cell receptor beta chains derived from one specimen sequenced in a study of blood T cell repertoires in COVID-19. Sequencing was performed with immunoSEQ multiplex PCR; in TCRdb, only in-frame clones are kept and a portion is missing. The sample includes about 200,000 clones, around 90% of them seen just once. The sample consisted of peripheral blood. These receptor sequences come from a man aged 55 to 70 with active or convalescent COVID-19.

The rearrangement links TRBV3-1 (or the pseudogene TRBV3-2) to TRBJ2-2; 9 nucleotides match TRBD2. This CDR3 spans 17 amino acids. V gave up 1 base and J gave up 6 bases; unmatched junction bases: 9. The germline gives CDR1 LGHDT, CDR2 YNNKEL (reference sequence). CDR3 nucleotide sequence: TGTGCCAGCAGCCAAGGTCAAGCGGGGGGATTGGCCGGGGAGCTGTTTTTT. It translates to CASSQGQAGGLAGELFF.

The J gene is TRBJ2-7, the V gene TRBV27; D might be TRBD2 (7 bases). Deletions cut 5 bases from V and 7 bases from J, with 21 bases between. The CDR3 covers 15 residues. Germline V gene lookup returns CDR1 MNHEY and CDR2 SMNVEV (reference sequence). CDR3 sequence: CASSPRRGGAGEQYF. Written as DNA, the CDR3 is TGTGCCAGCAGTCCGAGGAGAGGGGGGGCGGGGGAGCAGTACTTC.

This clone was seen more than once but under ten times. Within the sample, other DNA sequences also encode this same CDR3. The gene calls are TRBV5-6 and TRBJ2-1; 7 bases align to TRBD1. With V trimmed by 1 base and J by 4 bases, 8 bases remained unmatched. Germline V gene sequence: CDR1 SGHDT, CDR2 YYEEEE. The CDR3 has 16 residues. For the CDR3, the DNA is TGTGCCAGCAGCTTGACAGGGGCCAATTTGTACAATGAGCAGTTCTTC. It is translated as CASSLTGANLYNEQFF.

CDR3 protein: CASSLGPGLQETQYF. CDR3 sequence (DNA): TGTGCCAGCAGTTTAGGGCCAGGACTCCAAGAGACCCAGTACTTC. The chain combines TRBV27 with TRBJ2-5; tentatively, D is TRBD2 (5 bases). V lost 2 bases, J lost 1 base, and 11 bases lay in between. The CDR3 totals 15 residues. Germline V CDR1 and CDR2: MNHEY, SMNVEV (reference sequence).

V usage is TRBV12-3 or TRBV12-4 and J usage is TRBJ1-1; D is unresolved. This CDR3 is built from 13 residues. The V end was cut by 2 bases, the J end by 0 bases, with 4 bases between. The CDR3 loop is CASSLQVNTEAFF. As DNA, the CDR3 is TGTGCCAGCAGTTTACAGGTGAACACTGAAGCTTTCTTT.

J is TRBJ2-2 and V is TRBV21-1; the D call TRBD2 from the table was never checked on the DNA. TRBV21-1 is a listed pseudogene. The CDR3 is 21 amino acids. This chain's CDR3 is CASSTTGLNPFRDYNTGELFF. CDR3 DNA sequence: TGTGCCAGCAGCACCACCGGACTTAACCCCTTCCGGGACTATAACACCGGGGAGCTGTTTTTT.

This rearrangement joins TRBV7-9 to TRBJ2-4; D is ambiguous. V was clipped by 1 base and J by 1 base, with 11 bases between them. This CDR3 has 16 residues. Germline-derived CDR1 and CDR2 are SEHNR and FQNEAQ (reference sequence). The CDR3 bases are TGTGCCAGCAGCTTAGGACGGATCGGGGCCAAAAACATTCAGTACTTC. This sequence encodes CASSLGRIGAKNIQYF.

The CDR3 bases are TGTGCCAGCAGCTTAGGGACAGGGGGCGAGACCCAGCATTTT. As protein: CASSLGTGGETQHF. The V gene is TRBV7-9, the J gene TRBJ1-5; 11 nucleotides align to TRBD1. The CDR3 covers 14 residues. Germline V gene lookup returns CDR1 SEHNR and CDR2 FQNEAQ (reference sequence). Trimming took 1 base from V and 11 from J; bases not matched to a gene: 4.

The chain couples TRBV18 to TRBJ1-1; D is uncertain. Trimming left V 10 bases short and J 2 bases short, with 14 bases between. Germline CDR1 is KGHSH and CDR2 is LQKENI. The CDR3 is 13 residues long. The CDR3 DNA follows: TGTGCCACGTCGGCAGACTCAAACACTGAAGCTTTCTTT. Protein product: CATSADSNTEAFF.

The V call is TRBV7-6, the J call TRBJ2-2; D remains unclear. Per the germline V gene, CDR1 is SGHVS and CDR2 is FNYEAQ. V was trimmed by 0 bases and J by 6 bases, leaving 14 bases between them. This CDR3 comprises 16 residues. CDR3 nucleotides: TGTGCCAGCAGCTTAGCAGATGCCTCCGCAGCCGGGGAGCTGTTTTTT. This sequence encodes CASSLADASAAGELFF.

V is TRBV7-9 and J is TRBJ2-5; D perhaps matches TRBD2 (5 bases). The CDR3 contains 16 residues. V lost 1 base and J 4 bases, leaving 16 bases between the germline ends. Germline V CDR1 and CDR2: SEHNR, FQNEAQ (reference sequence). The CDR3 region is CASSLGLAAGLETQYF. CDR3 nucleotides: TGTGCCAGCAGCTTAGGGCTAGCCGCCGGGCTAGAGACCCAGTACTTC.

The gene calls are TRBV9 and TRBJ2-7, with a possible D match to TRBD2 (6 bases). Between the trimmed V and J ends, which lost 7 bases and 7 bases, there was a span of 21 bases. The CDR3 length is 14 residues. Germline values: CDR1 SGDLS, CDR2 YYNGEE. This chain's CDR3 is CASSRGRGAGEQYF. CDR3 DNA sequence: TGTGCCAGCTCTCGCGGGCGGGGCGCGGGAGAGCAGTACTTC.

The J gene is TRBJ1-2, the V gene TRBV18, with D perhaps matching TRBD1 (5 bases). The CDR3 runs 15 residues. Germline lookup yields CDR1 KGHSH and CDR2 LQKENI. Trimming took off 3 bases at V and 6 bases at J, with 17 bases between the two ends. The CDR3 sequence: CASSPFGPGGHGYTF. Here the CDR3 DNA reads TGTGCCAGCTCACCCTTCGGCCCCGGGGGTCATGGCTACACCTTC.

The chain employs TRBV2 and TRBJ1-1, with TRBD1 matching 8 bases. CDR3 length: 14 residues. V lost 6 bases to trimming and J lost 4 bases; unmatched junction nucleotides: 7. Per germline, CDR1 SNHLY and CDR2 FYNNEI. The CDR3 DNA reads TGTGCCAGCAGACTGACAGGGGTGGCCACTGAAGCTTTCTTT. Encoded protein: CASRLTGVATEAFF.

V and J are TRBV10-2 and TRBJ2-5; tentative D call: TRBD2 (5 bases). CDR1 and CDR2 (germline): WSHSY, SAAADI. V was clipped by 3 bases and J by 4 bases, with 12 bases between them. The CDR3 has 14 amino acids. The CDR3 loop is CASSDRGLGETQYF. The CDR3 DNA reads TGCGCCAGCAGTGATCGAGGGTTGGGAGAGACCCAGTACTTC.

This clone was recorded once. This sample includes further DNA sequences coding for the same CDR3. The V gene is TRBV5-1, the J gene TRBJ2-7; perhaps TRBD2 as D (7 bases). V lost 0 bases and J lost 4, with 11 bases in between. The CDR3 is 14 residues long. Germline CDR1 and CDR2: SGHRS and YFSETQ. The CDR3 bases are TGCGCCAGCAGCTTGGGCGGGGGCTCATACGAGCAGTACTTC. It specifies CASSLGGGSYEQYF.

The rearrangement joins TRBV27 to TRBJ1-5, with TRBD1 matching over 9 bases. The germline V gene has CDR1 MNHEY and CDR2 SMNVEV (reference sequence). The ends lost 3 bases at V and 10 bases at J; junction bases unmatched: 7. The CDR3 consists of 14 residues. The CDR3 loop is CASSLGQGFGPQHF. CDR3 coding DNA: TGTGCCAGCAGTTTGGGACAGGGCTTCGGCCCCCAGCATTTT.

The chain carries TRBV2 and TRBJ1-6; D is unclear. The CDR3 sequence is 14 residues long. Germline CDR1 reads SNHLY; CDR2 reads FYNNEI. Between the trimmed V and J ends, which lost 6 bases and 2 bases, there was a span of 8 bases. The CDR3 DNA reads as TGTGCCAGCAGCGCCGGTACCTATAATTCACCCCTCCACTTT. This gives the protein CASSAGTYNSPLHF.

A note on this clone: The junction differs from germline at one of its ends, possibly a read error. The CDR3 loop is CASTHGLQDSALHF. The CDR3 bases are TGTGCCAGCACCCATGGCCTCCAGGATTCAGCCCTCCACTTT. This chain uses TRBV7-9 with TRBJ1-6; D is undetermined. The length of the CDR3 is 14 residues. Germline V lookup: CDR1 SEHNR, CDR2 FQNEAQ (reference sequence).

V and J are TRBV7-2 and TRBJ2-7; 9 nucleotides match TRBD1. The CDR3 extends over 15 amino acids. V shed 6 bases and J 1 base; nucleotides not matched to a gene: 7. CDR1 is SGHTA, CDR2 FQGNSA, per germline. The CDR3: CASSRGQGRSYEQYF. CDR3 nucleotide sequence: TGTGCCAGCAGTCGAGGACAGGGGCGGTCCTACGAGCAGTACTTC.

As to this clone: Other DNA sequences within the sample encode an identical CDR3. The chain recombines TRBV5-1 with TRBJ1-1, with 8 positions matching TRBD1. Trimming removed 3 bases from V and 8 bases from J; junction bases left unmatched: 3. The CDR3 extends over 12 amino acids. Germline CDR1 and CDR2: SGHRS and YFSETQ. CDR3 bases: TGCGCCAGCAGCTCCGGACAGGGCGAAGCTTTCTTT. Translation: CASSSGQGEAFF.

This clone was found once. V is TRBV4-1 and J is TRBJ2-7; tentatively, D is TRBD2 (5 bases). Germline assignment: CDR1 MGHRA and CDR2 YSYEKL. The V end was cut by 1 base, the J end by 0 bases, with 13 bases between. CDR3 length equals 16 residues. The CDR3 bases are TGCGCCAGCAGCCAAGCCCCTCAAGGACTCTCCTACGAGCAGTACTTC. It encodes CASSQAPQGLSYEQYF.

V and J are TRBV15 and TRBJ2-5, with a tentative D call TRBD1 (6 bases). The CDR3 has 13 amino acids. CDR1 is LNHNV, CDR2 YYDKDF, per germline (reference sequence). V was clipped by 5 bases and J by 4 bases, with 11 bases between them. The CDR3 nucleotides are TGTGCCACCAGCGGGGGCCGGGGAGAGACCCAGTACTTC. It is translated as CATSGGRGETQYF.

The table lists this clone with a count of one. The chain joins TRBV9 to TRBJ1-4; weak D call: TRBD1 (5 bases). Germline-derived CDR1 and CDR2 are SGDLS and YYNGEE. The CDR3 spans 15 residues. Trimming took off 0 bases at V and 7 bases at J, with 13 bases between the two ends. The CDR3 DNA reads TGTGCCAGCAGCGTAGGGGCAGGGCACAGTGAAAAACTGTTTTTT. As protein: CASSVGAGHSEKLFF.

This clone was seen just once. This rearrangement joins TRBV14 to TRBJ1-1; 9 nucleotides agree with TRBD1. With V trimmed by 4 bases and J by 1 base, 4 bases remained unmatched. Per the germline V gene, CDR1 is SGHDN and CDR2 is FVKESK. The CDR3 length is 15 residues. The CDR3 DNA reads TGTGCCAGCAGCCCTTGGACAGGGGCGAACACTGAAGCTTTCTTT. It yields the protein CASSPWTGANTEAFF.

The chain carries TRBV6-1 and TRBJ1-1; D gene uncertain. This CDR3 comprises 13 residues. CDR1 is MNHNS, CDR2 SASEGT, per germline. The V end was cut by 2 bases, the J end by 1 base, with 5 bases between. The CDR3 DNA reads as TGTGCCAGCAGTGAAATCAGGAACACTGAAGCTTTCTTT. Protein sequence: CASSEIRNTEAFF.

This clone is a singleton in its sample. The V call is TRBV2, the J call TRBJ2-5; tentative D call: TRBD2 (5 bases). Germline loops: CDR1 SNHLY, CDR2 FYNNEI. V gave up 10 bases and J gave up 3 bases, with 18 bases separating them. The CDR3 has 14 amino acids. CDR3 DNA sequence: TGTGCCACATCCCGGGGTGGTACTAAAGAGACCCAGTACTTC. Translation: CATSRGGTKETQYF.

This clone was counted many times. The chain has TRBV5-4 and TRBJ2-5; 8 bases match TRBD2. The CDR3 contains 18 residues. Germline loops: CDR1 SGHNT, CDR2 YYREEE (reference sequence). After removal of 2 bases from V and 5 bases from J, the junction contained 17 bases not matched to a gene. CDR3 sequence reads: CASSFRTSFSRIGETQYF. In DNA form, the CDR3 reads TGTGCCAGCAGCTTCCGGACTAGCTTCAGTAGGATCGGTGAGACCCAGTACTTC.

This rearrangement joins TRBV5-1 to TRBJ2-1; D is unresolved. V shed 4 bases and J shed 5 bases, with 7 bases lying between them. There are 12 residues in the CDR3. Germline CDR1 reads SGHRS; CDR2 reads YFSETQ. Here the CDR3 reads CASSEEHNEQFF. CDR3 sequence (DNA): TGCGCCAGCAGCGAGGAACACAATGAGCAGTTCTTC. Together with reference TRBV5-1 and TRBJ2-1, the CDR3 gives the full variable domain: KAGVTQTPRYLIKTRGQQVTLSCSPISGHRSVSWYQQTPGQGLQFLFEYFSETQRNKGNFPGRFSGRQFSNSRSEMNVSTLELGDSALYLCASSEEHNEQFFGPGTRLTVL.

Note on this clone: The sample holds other DNA sequences that translate to the same CDR3. The chain couples TRBV12-3 or TRBV12-4 to TRBJ1-2, with TRBD1 as a possible D gene (6 bases). This CDR3 comprises 13 residues. The germline V and J ends were trimmed by 4 bases and 5 bases, with 11 bases remaining between them. CDR3 loop: CASSWGGGYGYTF. The CDR3 DNA reads TGTGCCAGCAGTTGGGGAGGGGGGTATGGCTACACCTTC.